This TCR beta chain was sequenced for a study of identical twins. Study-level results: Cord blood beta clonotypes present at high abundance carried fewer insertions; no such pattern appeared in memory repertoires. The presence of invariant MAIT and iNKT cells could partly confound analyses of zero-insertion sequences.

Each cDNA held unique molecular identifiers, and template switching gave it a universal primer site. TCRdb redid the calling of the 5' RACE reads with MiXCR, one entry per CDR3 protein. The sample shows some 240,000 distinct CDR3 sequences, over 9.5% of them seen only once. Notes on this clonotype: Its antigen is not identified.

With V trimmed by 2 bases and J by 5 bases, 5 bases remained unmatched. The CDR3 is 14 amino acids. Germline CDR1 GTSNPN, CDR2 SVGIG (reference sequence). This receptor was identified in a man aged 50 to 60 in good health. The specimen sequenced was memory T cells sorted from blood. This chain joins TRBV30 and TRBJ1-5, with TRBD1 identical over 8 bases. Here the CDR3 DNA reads TGTGCCTGGAGTTCAGGACAGGGACATCAGCCCCAGCATTTT. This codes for CAWSSGQGHQPQHF.